The 27 T cell receptor beta chains presented below share a single source sample, sequenced in a study of blood T cell repertoires in COVID-19. Profiling relied on immunoSEQ multiplex PCR, and the TCRdb table lists in-frame clones only, not all of them. This sample has fewer than 65,000 clones, with 70% to 85% found just once. Sequencing was carried out using peripheral blood. The receptors originated from a man aged 60 to 75 with acute or convalescent COVID-19.

This chain joins TRBV9 and TRBJ1-6, with 7 bases fitting TRBD1. Trimming at V came to 3 bases and at J to 10 bases, leaving 4 bases not matched to a gene. The germline CDR1 and CDR2 sequences are SGDLS and YYNGEE. The CDR3 contains 13 residues. In DNA form, the CDR3 reads TGTGCCAGCAGCGGGGACAGAGGATCACCCCTCCACTTT. Translation gives CASSGDRGSPLHF. Filled out from reference TRBV9 and TRBJ1-6, the complete variable domain reads DSGVTQTPKHLITATGQRVTLRCSPRSGDLSVYWYQQSLDQGLQFLIQYYNGEERAKGNILERFSAQQFPDLHSELNLSSLELGDSALYFCASSGDRGSPLHFGNGTRLTVT.

V usage is TRBV5-1 and J usage is TRBJ2-5; 11 positions agree with TRBD2. This CDR3 is built from 15 residues. Germline assignment: CDR1 SGHRS and CDR2 YFSETQ. V was pared by 0 bases and J by 5 bases, with 3 bases of the junction left unmatched. Written as DNA, the CDR3 is TGCGCCAGCAGCTTGGCGACTAGCGGGGTCGAGACCCAGTACTTC. Protein: CASSLATSGVETQYF.

This rearrangement joins TRBV24-1 to TRBJ2-3; the D is unclear. CDR1 and CDR2 from the germline V gene are KGHDR and SFDVKD. The V gene lost 1 base and the J gene lost 6 bases, with 4 bases spanning the gap. The CDR3 is made up of 12 amino acids. The CDR3 DNA reads TGTGCCACCAGTGATTTTTCGGATACGCAGTATTTT. The encoded protein is CATSDFSDTQYF.

This clone was counted a single time. The gene calls are TRBV5-4 and TRBJ1-1, with D unclear. The germline V gene has CDR1 SGHNT and CDR2 YYREEE (reference sequence). Trimming took off 0 bases at V and 1 base at J, with 7 bases between the two ends. CDR3 length: 14 amino acids. The CDR3 coding sequence is TGTGCCAGCAGCTTGGCAGGAGGGAACACTGAAGCTTTCTTT. Its translation is CASSLAGGNTEAFF.

The chain carries TRBV12-5 and TRBJ2-7, with D possibly being TRBD2 (5 bases). Trimming took off 3 bases at V and 7 bases at J, with 10 bases between the two ends. This CDR3 spans 12 amino acids. CDR1 is LGHNT and CDR2 is FRNRAP in the germline V gene. This CDR3 is CASGLSGWEQYF. The CDR3, as DNA: TGTGCTAGTGGTTTATCGGGATGGGAGCAGTACTTC.

This chain joins TRBV11-3 and TRBJ2-4; D possibly corresponds to TRBD2 (6 bases). In germline, CDR1 is SGHNT, CDR2 YENEEA. The ends were cut back, 5 bases at V and 3 bases at J, with 23 bases in the middle. The CDR3 extends over 18 amino acids. For the CDR3, the DNA is TGTGCCAGCAGCCCCGGGTTAGCGGAATCTGGGGACAAAAACATTCAGTACTTC. This sequence encodes CASSPGLAESGDKNIQYF.

The chain recombines TRBV6-5 with TRBJ1-1; 10 nucleotides match TRBD1. The CDR3 is 15 amino acids. V was clipped by 8 bases and J by 2 bases; unmatched bases: 8. CDR1 and CDR2 from the germline V gene are MNHEY and SVGAGI. The CDR3 DNA sequence: TGTGCCAGCTGTTTTGCGACAGGGGGCAACACTGAAGCTTTCTTT. Protein: CASCFATGGNTEAFF.

As DNA, the CDR3 is TGTGCCAGCAGCCCCAGACAGGTCTATGGCTACACCTTC. It specifies CASSPRQVYGYTF. J is TRBJ1-2 and V is TRBV7-2, with a weak D call TRBD1 (6 bases). The CDR3 spans 13 residues. Per the germline V gene, CDR1 is SGHTA and CDR2 is FQGNSA. V lost 5 bases and J lost 4, with 11 bases in between. Together with reference TRBV7-2 and TRBJ1-2, the CDR3 gives the full variable domain: GAGVSQSPSNKVTEKGKDVELRCDPISGHTALYWYRQSLGQGLEFLIYFQGNSAPDKSGLPSDRFSAERTGGSVSTLTIQRTQQEDSAVYLCASSPRQVYGYTFGSGTRLTVV.

The gene calls are TRBV5-4 and TRBJ2-2; TRBD2 matches at 9 bases. With V trimmed by 2 bases and J by 6 bases, 8 bases remained unmatched. Germline CDR1 reads SGHNT; CDR2 reads YYREEE (reference sequence). CDR3 length: 16 residues. The CDR3 spells CASSFRKSGGPGELFF. CDR3 sequence (DNA): TGTGCCAGCAGCTTCCGGAAGAGCGGGGGGCCCGGGGAGCTGTTTTTT.

This clone was counted between two and nine times. The chain carries TRBV7-2 and TRBJ1-2; tentatively, D is TRBD1 (6 bases). V was pared by 5 bases and J by 4 bases, with 11 bases between. The germline V gene has CDR1 SGHTA and CDR2 FQGNSA. The CDR3 loop spans 13 amino acids. The CDR3 sequence is CASSPQGLYGYTF. DNA of the CDR3: TGTGCCAGCAGCCCCCAGGGGCTCTATGGCTACACCTTC.

The chain joins TRBV11-2 to TRBJ2-3; no definite D call. The length of the CDR3 is 16 residues. Per the germline V gene, CDR1 is SGHAT and CDR2 is FQNNGV. Trimming cost V 0 bases and J 2 bases, with 12 bases left between them. The CDR3: CASSLERQATTDTQYF. The CDR3 DNA sequence: TGTGCCAGCAGCTTAGAAAGGCAGGCCACCACAGATACGCAGTATTTT.

The table lists this clone with a count of one. This chain connects TRBV7-3 to TRBJ2-3; TRBD2 matches at 7 bases. This CDR3 comprises 14 residues. In germline, CDR1 is SGHTA, CDR2 FQGTGA. V lost 2 bases, J lost 3 bases, and 2 bases stayed unmatched. In DNA form, the CDR3 reads TGTGCCAGCAGCTTACGCGGGGGAACAGATACGCAGTATTTT. It translates to CASSLRGGTDTQYF.

The V call is TRBV5-4, the J call TRBJ2-7; D is unresolved. The germline CDR1 and CDR2 sequences are SGHNT and YYREEE (reference sequence). The CDR3 runs to 13 residues. Trimming took 2 bases from V and 1 from J, leaving 7 bases between them. Here the CDR3 reads CASSFPGSYEQYF. The CDR3 nucleotides are TGTGCCAGCAGCTTCCCAGGATCCTACGAGCAGTACTTC.

The chain combines TRBV5-8 with TRBJ2-2; 8 bases agree with TRBD1. J gave up 3 bases and V 3 bases, and 4 bases lay outside the gene matches. Per the germline V gene, CDR1 is SGHTS and CDR2 is YDEGEE. CDR3 length equals 15 residues. CDR3: CASSSVQGDTGELFF. Here the CDR3 DNA reads TGTGCCAGCAGCTCCGTACAGGGGGACACCGGGGAGCTGTTTTTT.

This clone was observed once. The chain uses TRBV28 and TRBJ2-3; D is unclear. CDR3 length: 14 amino acids. Trimming left V 2 bases short and J 2 bases short, with 8 bases between. Per the germline V gene, CDR1 is MDHEN and CDR2 is SYDVKM. The CDR3 coding sequence is TGTGCCAGCAGTTTAGTCCGTCCCACAGATACGCAGTATTTT. This sequence encodes CASSLVRPTDTQYF. Drawing the rest from reference TRBV28 and TRBJ2-3, the complete variable domain is DVKVTQSSRYLVKRTGEKVFLECVQDMDHENMFWYRQDPGLGLRLIYFSYDVKMKEKGDIPEGYSVSREKKERFSLILESASTNQTSMYLCASSLVRPTDTQYFGPGTRLTVL.

Only a few counts were recorded for this clone. V gene TRBV10-3 combines with J gene TRBJ2-1; D is possibly TRBD1 (6 bases). This CDR3 has 16 residues. V was cut by 2 bases and J by 0 bases, with 11 bases left in between. Germline CDR1 ENHRY, CDR2 SYGVKD. The CDR3 region is CAISEVRGSSYNEQFF. As DNA, the CDR3 is TGTGCCATCAGTGAGGTGAGGGGGAGCTCCTACAATGAGCAGTTCTTC.

In this sample, this clone turned up once. This chain uses TRBV4-2 with TRBJ1-3; D may be TRBD1 (6 bases). The CDR3 totals 15 residues. V lost 5 bases and J lost 0, with 11 bases in between. Germline V lookup: CDR1 LGHNA, CDR2 YNFKEQ. In DNA, the CDR3 is TGTGCCAGCAGCGCGACAGGTTCCTCTGGAAACACCATATATTTT. Translated, it gives CASSATGSSGNTIYF.

The gene calls are TRBV27 and TRBJ2-1; a possible D gene is TRBD1 (6 bases). The V end lost 5 bases, the J end lost 4 bases, and 9 bases lay between the germline ends. Germline V gene lookup returns CDR1 MNHEY and CDR2 SMNVEV (reference sequence). The CDR3 length is 13 residues. This chain's CDR3 is CASSPTGYNEQFF. CDR3 DNA sequence: TGTGCCAGCAGTCCCACAGGGTACAATGAGCAGTTCTTC.

The chain has TRBV28 and TRBJ2-5; 9 positions agree with TRBD2. Germline CDR1 is MDHEN and CDR2 is SYDVKM. There are 16 residues in the CDR3. With 7 bases clipped from V and 5 bases from J, the junction kept 14 bases outside the gene matches. CDR3 sequence: CASIRNSGGWGETQYF. The CDR3 DNA is TGTGCCAGCATCAGGAATAGCGGGGGCTGGGGGGAGACCCAGTACTTC.

CDR3 amino acids: CASSKGRGLWSNQPQHF. The CDR3 bases are TGTGCCAGCAGCAAAGGCAGGGGGTTATGGAGCAATCAGCCCCAGCATTTT. The chain links TRBV21-1 to TRBJ1-5; the D call of TRBD1 is as the table states it, not checked on the DNA. TRBV21-1 is flagged as a pseudogene. The CDR3 runs to 17 residues.

The rearrangement links TRBV7-9 to TRBJ1-2, with D perhaps matching TRBD1 (6 bases). There are 14 residues in the CDR3. Germline loops: CDR1 SEHNR, CDR2 FQNEAQ (reference sequence). V shed 1 base and J shed 4 bases, with 10 bases lying between them. The CDR3 bases are TGTGCCAGCAGCTTAGACAGGGCGGTCTATGGCTACACCTTC. Translating it yields CASSLDRAVYGYTF.

J is TRBJ1-3 and V is TRBV5-1; unclear D gene. The CDR3 extends over 15 amino acids. V was shortened by 5 bases and J by 0 bases, with 12 bases between the two germline ends. The germline V gene encodes CDR1 SGHRS and CDR2 YFSETQ. The CDR3 region has the DNA TGCGCCAGCAGGGTACTTCCTGGCTCTGGAAACACCATATATTTT. Its protein is CASRVLPGSGNTIYF. Filled out from reference TRBV5-1 and TRBJ1-3, the complete variable domain reads KAGVTQTPRYLIKTRGQQVTLSCSPISGHRSVSWYQQTPGQGLQFLFEYFSETQRNKGNFPGRFSGRQFSNSRSEMNVSTLELGDSALYLCASRVLPGSGNTIYFGEGSWLTVV.

V gene TRBV9 combines with J gene TRBJ2-1, with a tentative D call TRBD1 (5 bases). CDR3 length equals 13 residues. Germline CDR1 is SGDLS and CDR2 is YYNGEE. The V end lost 0 bases, the J end lost 6 bases, and 7 bases lay between the germline ends. The CDR3 coding sequence is TGTGCCAGCAGCGTAGGCAGGGTCAATGAGCAGTTCTTC. This sequence encodes CASSVGRVNEQFF.

This clone was seen once. The genes are TRBV27 and TRBJ1-2; perhaps TRBD1 as D (6 bases). V gave up 4 bases and J gave up 8 bases, with 17 bases separating them. Germline V gives CDR1 MNHEY, CDR2 SMNVEV (reference sequence). The CDR3 loop spans 14 amino acids. This CDR3 reads CASSSRTESNGYTF. The CDR3 DNA is TGTGCCAGCAGTTCCCGGACAGAGTCGAACGGCTACACCTTC.

This clone showed up just a few times. V usage is TRBV7-3 and J usage is TRBJ2-3, with TRBD2 identical over 9 bases. CDR1 is SGHTA and CDR2 is FQGTGA in the germline V gene. J lost 2 bases, V lost 5 bases, and 5 bases had no gene match. This CDR3 has 15 amino acids. In DNA, the CDR3 is TGTGCCAGCAGCCCTCAGCGGGGGGACACAGATACGCAGTATTTT. Translation: CASSPQRGDTDTQYF.

The rearrangement joins TRBV14 to TRBJ2-7; 9 nucleotides agree with TRBD1. J gave up 5 bases and V 6 bases, and 8 bases lay outside the gene matches. The V gene's germline CDR1 is SGHDN and CDR2 FVKESK. The CDR3 spans 14 residues. The CDR3 region has the DNA TGTGCCAGCAGTTTGGGACAGGGATTCGACGAGCAGTACTTC. Its protein product is CASSLGQGFDEQYF. Variable domain in full (rest from reference TRBV14 and TRBJ2-7): EAGVTQFPSHSVIEKGQTVTLRCDPISGHDNLYWYRRVMGKEIKFLLHFVKESKQDESGMPNNRFLAERTGGTYSTLKVQPAELEDSGVYFCASSLGQGFDEQYFGPGTRLTVT.

The chain has TRBV7-6 and TRBJ2-5; D remains unclear. The CDR3 length is 15 residues. V was shortened by 1 base and J by 5 bases, with 14 bases between the two germline ends. The germline gives CDR1 SGHVS, CDR2 FNYEAQ. CDR3 sequence (DNA): TGTGCCAGCAGCTTAGGCCCTAGTTCTTGGGAGACCCAGTACTTC. Translating gives CASSLGPSSWETQYF.